The following is a T cell receptor (beta chain) sequence with its context. Authors' data handling: Reference gene primer amplification in the assay estimated nucleated cell counts. Generated by immunoSEQ multiplex PCR, the TCRdb table keeps only in-frame clones and is missing some. That table is the source of V, J and clone size, and D and trimming were worked out from the DNA. The sample has 220,000 or so clones; 70% to 85% are singletons. The source of the sample is a study of blood T cell repertoires in COVID-19. Study-level background: Italy, Spain and the United States were the sources of the convalescent and acute COVID-19 samples. In each case, the material was cDNA or gDNA derived from T cells, B-cell-depleted T cells, or PBMCs.

CDR1 and CDR2 (germline): MDHEN, SYDVKM. The germline V and J ends were trimmed by 3 bases and 1 base, with 12 bases remaining between them. CDR3 length: 15 amino acids. The receptor was derived from a woman of 80 years or more with acute or convalescent COVID-19. The sequenced material came from peripheral blood. V is TRBV28 and J is TRBJ1-2, with D unresolved. The CDR3 DNA reads as TGTGCCAGCAGTTTCCTAACTGAATTTAACTATGGCTACACCTTC. This encodes CASSFLTEFNYGYTF.